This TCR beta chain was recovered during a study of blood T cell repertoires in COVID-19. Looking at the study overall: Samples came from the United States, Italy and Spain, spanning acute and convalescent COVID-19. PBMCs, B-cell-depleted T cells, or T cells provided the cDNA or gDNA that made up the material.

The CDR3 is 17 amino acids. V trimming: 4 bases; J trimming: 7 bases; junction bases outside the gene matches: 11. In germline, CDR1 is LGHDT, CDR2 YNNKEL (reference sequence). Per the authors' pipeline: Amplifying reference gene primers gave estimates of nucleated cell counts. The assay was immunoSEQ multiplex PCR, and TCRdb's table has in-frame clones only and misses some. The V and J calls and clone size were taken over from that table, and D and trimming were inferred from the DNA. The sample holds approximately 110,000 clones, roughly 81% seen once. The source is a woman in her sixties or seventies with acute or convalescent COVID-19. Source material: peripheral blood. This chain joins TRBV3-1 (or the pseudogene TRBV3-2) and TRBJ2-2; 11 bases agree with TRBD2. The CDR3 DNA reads TGTGCCAGCAGCCTCTTGTGGCTAGCGGGGGGTAGCGGGGAGCTGTTTTTT. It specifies CASSLLWLAGGSGELFF.